Shown below are 8 T cell receptor beta chains from a single sample sequenced in a study of synovial regulatory T cells in juvenile arthritis. Repertoires were generated with immunoSEQ multiplex PCR, while TCRdb's copy carries only in-frame clones and drops some. The clone table shows about 9,600 clones, with the ten largest holding roughly 2%. Sequenced input: Treg cells from blood. The subset was: remaining (HLA-DR-negative) circulating blood Treg cells. These TCRs come from a donor younger than 30 with juvenile idiopathic arthritis.

The chain has TRBV2 and TRBJ2-1; checking the TCRdb D call of TRBD1 is not possible without DNA. Germline lookup yields CDR1 SNHLY and CDR2 FYNNEI. The CDR3 sequence is 12 residues long. The coding DNA is unavailable. This CDR3 is CASRATYNEQFF.

This sequence joins TRBV7-8 and TRBJ1-2; as DNA is missing, the TRBD1 call by TCRdb cannot be tested. The CDR3 is 13 amino acids. The DNA is unrecorded. Germline assignment: CDR1 SGHVS and CDR2 FQNEAQ. The CDR3 spells CASSLDRGHGYTF.

The chain uses TRBV19 and TRBJ2-1; the D gene TCRdb calls, TRBD2, cannot be checked with no DNA. The CDR3 totals 16 residues. DNA is not recorded here. From germline, CDR1 is LNHDA and CDR2 SQIVND (reference sequence). The CDR3 loop is CASSIGASGGYAWEFF.

J is TRBJ2-5 and V is TRBV2; TCRdb's D call, TRBD2, is unchecked because there is no DNA. Germline values: CDR1 SNHLY, CDR2 FYNNEI. This CDR3 contains 21 residues. DNA is not recorded here. The CDR3 sequence: CASSYIGLAGGPYLSQETQYF. Using reference TRBV2 and TRBJ2-5 for the parts outside the CDR3, the full variable domain is EPEVTQTPSHQVTQMGQEVILRCVPISNHLYFYWYRQILGQKVEFLVSFYNNEISEKSEIFDDQFSVERPDGSNFTLKIRSTKLEDSAMYFCASSYIGLAGGPYLSQETQYFGPGTRLLVL.

Considering frequency, this clone is medium-sized (0.01 to 0.1%). The V call is TRBV11-3, the J call TRBJ2-7; TCRdb's D gene call, TRBD1, goes unchecked for lack of DNA. CDR3 length equals 12 residues. No nucleotide data were recorded. CDR1 and CDR2 (germline): SGHNT, YENEEA. The CDR3: CASSNRRGLQYF.

The chain employs TRBV27 and TRBJ2-1; checking the TCRdb D call of TRBD2 is not possible without DNA. The germline gives CDR1 MNHEY, CDR2 SMNVEV (reference sequence). The CDR3 is 16 residues long. No DNA appears here. The CDR3: CASSPFRTSGGHEQFF.

The rearrangement links TRBV18 to TRBJ1-1. Germline V CDR1 and CDR2: KGHSH, LQKENI. The CDR3 covers 13 residues. The nucleotide record is missing. CDR3 amino acids: CASSLVGGTEAFF.

This sequence joins TRBV7-8 and TRBJ2-2; checking the TCRdb D call of TRBD1 is not possible without DNA. Germline V gene lookup returns CDR1 SGHVS and CDR2 FQNEAQ. The CDR3 covers 14 residues. The DNA is not on file. CDR3 sequence: CASSFRGIGGELFF.